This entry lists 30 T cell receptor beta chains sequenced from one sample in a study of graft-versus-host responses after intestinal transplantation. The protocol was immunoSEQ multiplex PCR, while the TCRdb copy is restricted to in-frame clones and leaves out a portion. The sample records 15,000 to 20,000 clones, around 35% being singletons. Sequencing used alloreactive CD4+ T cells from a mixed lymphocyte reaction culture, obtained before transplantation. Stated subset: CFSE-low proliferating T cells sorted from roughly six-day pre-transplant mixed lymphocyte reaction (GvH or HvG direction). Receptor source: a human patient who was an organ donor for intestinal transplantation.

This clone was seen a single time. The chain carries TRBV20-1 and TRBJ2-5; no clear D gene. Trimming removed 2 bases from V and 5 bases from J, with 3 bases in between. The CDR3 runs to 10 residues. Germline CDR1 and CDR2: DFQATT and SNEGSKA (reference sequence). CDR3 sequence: CSARFETQYF. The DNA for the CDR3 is TGCAGTGCTAGATTCGAGACCCAGTACTTC.

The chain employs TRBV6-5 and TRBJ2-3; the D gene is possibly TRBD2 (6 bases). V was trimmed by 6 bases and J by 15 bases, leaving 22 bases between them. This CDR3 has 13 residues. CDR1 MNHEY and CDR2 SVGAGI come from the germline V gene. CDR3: CASSPNAGLSDYF. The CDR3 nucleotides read TGTGCCAGCAGCCCCAACGCGGGACTTTCCGACTATTTT.

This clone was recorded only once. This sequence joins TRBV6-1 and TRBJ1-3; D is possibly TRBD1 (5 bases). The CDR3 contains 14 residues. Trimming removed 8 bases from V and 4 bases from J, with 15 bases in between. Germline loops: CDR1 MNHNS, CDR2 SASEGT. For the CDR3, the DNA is TGTGCCAGCGCCCAGGGATATTCCGGAAACACCATATATTTT. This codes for CASAQGYSGNTIYF.

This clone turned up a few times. The CDR3 reads CASSITDGLGYNEQFF. Here the CDR3 DNA reads TGTGCCAGCAGTATTACCGACGGGTTAGGGTACAATGAGCAGTTCTTC. The chain employs TRBV7-8 and TRBJ2-1; D is undetermined. Per germline, CDR1 SGHVS and CDR2 FQNEAQ. The germline V and J ends were trimmed by 6 bases and 4 bases, with 19 bases remaining between them. This CDR3 comprises 16 residues.

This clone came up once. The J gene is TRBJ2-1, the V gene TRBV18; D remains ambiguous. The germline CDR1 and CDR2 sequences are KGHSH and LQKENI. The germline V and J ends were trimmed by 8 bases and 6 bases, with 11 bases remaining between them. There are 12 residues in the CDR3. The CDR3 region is CASTDQSNEQFF. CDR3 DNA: TGTGCCAGCACAGACCAGAGCAATGAGCAGTTCTTC.

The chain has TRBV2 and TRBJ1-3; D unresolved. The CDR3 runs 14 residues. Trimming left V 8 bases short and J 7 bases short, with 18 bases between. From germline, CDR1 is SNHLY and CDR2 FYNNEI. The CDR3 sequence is CASVVDVTGNTIYF. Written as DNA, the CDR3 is TGTGCCAGCGTGGTCGATGTGACCGGGAACACCATATATTTT.

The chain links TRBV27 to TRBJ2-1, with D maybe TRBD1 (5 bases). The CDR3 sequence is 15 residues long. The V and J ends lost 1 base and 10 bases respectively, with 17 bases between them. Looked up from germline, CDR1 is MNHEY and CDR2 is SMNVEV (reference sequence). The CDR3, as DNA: TGTGCCAGCAGTTTATGGCAGGGCGCCCCTCGGGAGCAGTTCTTC. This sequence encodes CASSLWQGAPREQFF.

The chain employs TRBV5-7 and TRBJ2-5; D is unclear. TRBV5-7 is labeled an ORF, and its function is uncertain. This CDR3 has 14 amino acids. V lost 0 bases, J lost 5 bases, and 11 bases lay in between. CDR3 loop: CASSLEGFGETQYF. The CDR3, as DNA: TGTGCCAGCAGCTTGGAAGGATTTGGGGAGACCCAGTACTTC.

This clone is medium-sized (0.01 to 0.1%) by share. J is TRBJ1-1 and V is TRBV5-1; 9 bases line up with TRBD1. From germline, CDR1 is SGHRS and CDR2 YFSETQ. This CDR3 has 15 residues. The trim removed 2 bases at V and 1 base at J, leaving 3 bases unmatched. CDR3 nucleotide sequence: TGCGCCAGCAGCTTTTTGGGACAGGGGAACACTGAAGCTTTCTTT. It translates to CASSFLGQGNTEAFF.

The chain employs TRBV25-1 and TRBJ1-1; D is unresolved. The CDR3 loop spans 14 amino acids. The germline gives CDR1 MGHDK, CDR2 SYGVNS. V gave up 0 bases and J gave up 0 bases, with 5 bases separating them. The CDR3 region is CASSEYTMNTEAFF. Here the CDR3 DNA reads TGTGCCAGCAGTGAATATACGATGAACACTGAAGCTTTCTTT.

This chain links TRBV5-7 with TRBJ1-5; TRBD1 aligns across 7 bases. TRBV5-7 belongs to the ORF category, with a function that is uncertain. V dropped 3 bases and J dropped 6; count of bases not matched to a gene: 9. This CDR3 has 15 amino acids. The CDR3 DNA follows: TGTGCCAGCAGCTCGGGAGGGGGCATGGGTCAGCCCCAGCATTTT. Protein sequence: CASSSGGGMGQPQHF.

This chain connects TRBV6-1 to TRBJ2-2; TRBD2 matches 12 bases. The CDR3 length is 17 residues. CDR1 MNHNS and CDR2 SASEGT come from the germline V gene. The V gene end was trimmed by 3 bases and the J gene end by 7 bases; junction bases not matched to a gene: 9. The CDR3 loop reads CASSDTSGRPRVGELFF. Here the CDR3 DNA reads TGTGCCAGCAGTGATACTAGCGGGAGGCCACGGGTCGGGGAGCTGTTTTTT.

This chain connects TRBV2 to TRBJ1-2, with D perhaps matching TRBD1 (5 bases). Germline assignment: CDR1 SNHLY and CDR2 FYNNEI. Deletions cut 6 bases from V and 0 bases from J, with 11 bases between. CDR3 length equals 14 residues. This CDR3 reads CASRFGGTNYGYTF. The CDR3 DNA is TGTGCCAGCAGATTTGGGGGTACTAACTATGGCTACACCTTC.

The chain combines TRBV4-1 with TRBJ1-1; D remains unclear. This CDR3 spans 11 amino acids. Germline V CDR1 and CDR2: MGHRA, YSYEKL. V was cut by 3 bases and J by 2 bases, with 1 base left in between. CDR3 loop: CASSHNTEAFF. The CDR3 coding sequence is TGCGCCAGCAGCCACAACACTGAAGCTTTCTTT.

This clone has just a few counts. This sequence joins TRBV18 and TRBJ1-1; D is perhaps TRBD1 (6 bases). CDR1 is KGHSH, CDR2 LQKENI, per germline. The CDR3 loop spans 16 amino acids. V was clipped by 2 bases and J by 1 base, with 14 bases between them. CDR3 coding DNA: TGTGCCAGCTCACCATCACCCCTGGGGGCGAACACTGAAGCTTTCTTT. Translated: CASSPSPLGANTEAFF.

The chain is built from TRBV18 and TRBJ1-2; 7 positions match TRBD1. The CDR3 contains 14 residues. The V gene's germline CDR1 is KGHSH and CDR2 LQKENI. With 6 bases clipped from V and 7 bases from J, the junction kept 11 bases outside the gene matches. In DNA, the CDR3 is TGTGCCAGCTCCCTTAGACAGGGTGAAAGTGGCTACACCTTC. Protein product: CASSLRQGESGYTF.

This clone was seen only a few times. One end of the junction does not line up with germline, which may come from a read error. For the CDR3, the DNA is TGTGCCTGGAGTGTATCCGGACTAGCGGGAGCTCGCTCGATGGGACACCGGGGAGCTGTTTTT. Its protein product is CAWSVSGLAGARSMGHRGAVF. The J gene is TRBJ2-2, the V gene TRBV30; 13 positions match TRBD2. Germline lookup yields CDR1 GTSNPN and CDR2 SVGIG (reference sequence). The CDR3 is 21 amino acids. The entire variable domain, with the rest obtained from reference TRBV30 and TRBJ2-2, is as follows: SQTIHQWPATLVQPVGSPLSLECTVEGTSNPNLYWYRQAAGRGLQLLFYSVGIGQISSEVPQNLSASRPQDRQFILSSKKLLLSDSGFYLCAWSVSGLAGARSMGHRGAVFGEGSRLTVL.

The DNA of the CDR3 is TGTGCCAGCAGCAGCAGGGTCGCAGATACGCAGTATTTT. Translation: CASSSRVADTQYF. J is TRBJ2-3 and V is TRBV7-6, with D possibly TRBD1 on 5 matching bases. Germline-derived CDR1 and CDR2 are SGHVS and FNYEAQ. V was pared by 5 bases and J by 4 bases, with 10 bases between. This CDR3 contains 13 residues. Drawing the rest from reference TRBV7-6 and TRBJ2-3, the complete variable domain is GAGVSQSPRYKVTKRGQDVALRCDPISGHVSLYWYRQALGQGPEFLTYFNYEAQQDKSGLPNDRFSAERPEGSISTLTIQRTEQRDSAMYRCASSSRVADTQYFGPGTRLTVL.

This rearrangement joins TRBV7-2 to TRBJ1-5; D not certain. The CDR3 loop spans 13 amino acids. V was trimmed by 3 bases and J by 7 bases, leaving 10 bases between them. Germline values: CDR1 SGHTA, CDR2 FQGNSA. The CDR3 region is CASSFSAVQPQHF. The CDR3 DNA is TGTGCCAGCAGCTTCTCCGCGGTCCAGCCCCAGCATTTT.

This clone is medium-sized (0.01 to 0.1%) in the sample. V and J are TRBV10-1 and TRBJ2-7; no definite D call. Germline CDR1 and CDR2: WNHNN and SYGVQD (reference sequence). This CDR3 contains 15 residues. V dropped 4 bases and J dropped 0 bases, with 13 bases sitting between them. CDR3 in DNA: TGCGCCAGCAGTGTCTCGCAGTTAAGCTCCTACGAGCAGTACTTC. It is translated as CASSVSQLSSYEQYF.

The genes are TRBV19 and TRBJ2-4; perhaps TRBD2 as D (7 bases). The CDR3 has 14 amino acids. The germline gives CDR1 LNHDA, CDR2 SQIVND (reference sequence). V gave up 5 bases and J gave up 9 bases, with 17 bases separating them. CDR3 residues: CASSQQGGLLIQYF. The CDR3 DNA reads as TGTGCCAGTAGTCAACAGGGAGGGCTTCTCATTCAGTACTTC. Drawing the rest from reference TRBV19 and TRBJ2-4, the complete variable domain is DGGITQSPKYLFRKEGQNVTLSCEQNLNHDAMYWYRQDPGQGLRLIYYSQIVNDFQKGDIAEGYSVSREKKESFPLTVTSAQKNPTAFYLCASSQQGGLLIQYFGAGTRLSVL.

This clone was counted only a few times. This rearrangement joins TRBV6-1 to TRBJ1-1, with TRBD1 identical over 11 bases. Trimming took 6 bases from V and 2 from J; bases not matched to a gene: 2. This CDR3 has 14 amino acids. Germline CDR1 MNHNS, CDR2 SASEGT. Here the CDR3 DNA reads TGTGCCAGCAGGGGGACAGGGGGAAACACTGAAGCTTTCTTT. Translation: CASRGTGGNTEAFF.

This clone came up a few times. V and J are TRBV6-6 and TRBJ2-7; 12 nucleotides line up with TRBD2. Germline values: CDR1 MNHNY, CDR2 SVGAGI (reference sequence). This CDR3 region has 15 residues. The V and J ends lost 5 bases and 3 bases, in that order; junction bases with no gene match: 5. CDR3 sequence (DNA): TGTGCCAGCAGTCTACTAGCGGGAGGAGGCTACGAGCAGTACTTC. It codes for CASSLLAGGGYEQYF.

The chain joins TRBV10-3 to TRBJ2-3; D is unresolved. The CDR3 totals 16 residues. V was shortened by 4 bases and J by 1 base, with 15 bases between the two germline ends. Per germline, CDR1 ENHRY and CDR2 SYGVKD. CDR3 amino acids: CAISAPDGPGTDTQYF. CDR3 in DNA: TGTGCCATCAGTGCTCCTGATGGGCCCGGCACAGATACGCAGTATTTT.

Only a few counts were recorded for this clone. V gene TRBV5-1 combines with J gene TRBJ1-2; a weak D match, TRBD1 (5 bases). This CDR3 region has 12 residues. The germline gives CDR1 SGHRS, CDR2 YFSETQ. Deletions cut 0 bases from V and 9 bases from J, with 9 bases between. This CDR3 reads CASSLVGESYTF. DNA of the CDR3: TGCGCCAGCAGCTTGGTAGGGGAGAGCTACACCTTC.

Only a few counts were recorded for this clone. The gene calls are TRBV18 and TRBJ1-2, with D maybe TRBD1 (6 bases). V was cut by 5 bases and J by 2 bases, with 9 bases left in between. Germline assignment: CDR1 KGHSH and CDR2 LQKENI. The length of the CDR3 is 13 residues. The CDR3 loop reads CASSADRNYGYTF. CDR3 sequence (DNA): TGTGCCAGCTCAGCCGACAGGAACTATGGCTACACCTTC.

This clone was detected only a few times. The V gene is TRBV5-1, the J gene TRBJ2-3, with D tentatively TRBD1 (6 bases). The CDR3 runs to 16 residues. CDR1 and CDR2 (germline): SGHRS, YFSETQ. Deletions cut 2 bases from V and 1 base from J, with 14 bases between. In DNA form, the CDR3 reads TGCGCCAGCAGCTTAGGGGGAATCGGGGGCACAGATACGCAGTATTTT. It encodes CASSLGGIGGTDTQYF. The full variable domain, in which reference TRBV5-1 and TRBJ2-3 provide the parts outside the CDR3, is KAGVTQTPRYLIKTRGQQVTLSCSPISGHRSVSWYQQTPGQGLQFLFEYFSETQRNKGNFPGRFSGRQFSNSRSEMNVSTLELGDSALYLCASSLGGIGGTDTQYFGPGTRLTVL.

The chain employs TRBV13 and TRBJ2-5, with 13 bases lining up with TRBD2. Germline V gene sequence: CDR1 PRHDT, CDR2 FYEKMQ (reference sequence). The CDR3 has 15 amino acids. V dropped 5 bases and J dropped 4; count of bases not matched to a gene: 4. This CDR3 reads CASSRRLAGGETQYF. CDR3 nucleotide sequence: TGTGCCAGCAGCCGCCGACTAGCGGGAGGAGAGACCCAGTACTTC.

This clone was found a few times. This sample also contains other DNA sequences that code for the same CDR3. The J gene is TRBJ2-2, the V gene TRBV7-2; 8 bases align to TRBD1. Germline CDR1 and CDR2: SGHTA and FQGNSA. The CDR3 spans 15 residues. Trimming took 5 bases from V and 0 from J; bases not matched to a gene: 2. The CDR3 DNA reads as TGTGCCAGCAGCCGACAGGGGCCGAACACCGGGGAGCTGTTTTTT. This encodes CASSRQGPNTGELFF. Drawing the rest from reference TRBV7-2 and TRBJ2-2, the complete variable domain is GAGVSQSPSNKVTEKGKDVELRCDPISGHTALYWYRQSLGQGLEFLIYFQGNSAPDKSGLPSDRFSAERTGGSVSTLTIQRTQQEDSAVYLCASSRQGPNTGELFFGEGSRLTVL.

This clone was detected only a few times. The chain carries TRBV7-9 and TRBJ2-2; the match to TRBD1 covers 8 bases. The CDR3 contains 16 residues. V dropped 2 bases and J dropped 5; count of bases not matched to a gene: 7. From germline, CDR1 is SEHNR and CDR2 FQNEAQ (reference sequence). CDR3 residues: CASSLLGTGGTGELFF. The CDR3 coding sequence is TGTGCCAGCAGCTTATTAGGGACAGGCGGAACCGGGGAGCTGTTTTTT. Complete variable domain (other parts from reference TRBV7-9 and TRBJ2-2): DTGVSQNPRHKITKRGQNVTFRCDPISEHNRLYWYRQTLGQGPEFLTYFQNEAQLEKSRLLSDRFSAERPKGSFSTLEIQRTEQGDSAMYLCASSLLGTGGTGELFFGEGSRLTVL.